The entry below describes one TCR beta chain. These data originate in a study of blood T cell repertoires in COVID-19. About the study: Samples of COVID-19 (acute and convalescent) were obtained from the United States, Italy and Spain. Sample material is recorded as cDNA or gDNA derived from T cells, B-cell-depleted T cells, or PBMCs.

In the original workflow: Reference gene primer amplification in the assay estimated nucleated cell counts. TCRdb's copy holds only in-frame clones and misses some; the assay was immunoSEQ multiplex PCR. Clone size and V and J calls were adopted from that table, with D and trimming inferred from the DNA. There are 85,000 to 100,000 clones in the sample; 79% occur only once, and 15% to 20% lies in the top ten. The TCR comes from an elderly woman with active or convalescent COVID-19. Sequenced material: peripheral blood.

The CDR3 DNA follows: TGTGCCAGCAGCGTACCCCGACAGGGCGCGAACACCGGGGAGCTGTTTTTT. Residues: CASSVPRQGANTGELFF. The J gene is TRBJ2-2, the V gene TRBV9, with 7 bases identical to TRBD1. Unmatched junction bases numbered 6, after V lost 1 base and J lost 0 bases. Germline V gives CDR1 SGDLS, CDR2 YYNGEE. The length of the CDR3 is 17 residues.